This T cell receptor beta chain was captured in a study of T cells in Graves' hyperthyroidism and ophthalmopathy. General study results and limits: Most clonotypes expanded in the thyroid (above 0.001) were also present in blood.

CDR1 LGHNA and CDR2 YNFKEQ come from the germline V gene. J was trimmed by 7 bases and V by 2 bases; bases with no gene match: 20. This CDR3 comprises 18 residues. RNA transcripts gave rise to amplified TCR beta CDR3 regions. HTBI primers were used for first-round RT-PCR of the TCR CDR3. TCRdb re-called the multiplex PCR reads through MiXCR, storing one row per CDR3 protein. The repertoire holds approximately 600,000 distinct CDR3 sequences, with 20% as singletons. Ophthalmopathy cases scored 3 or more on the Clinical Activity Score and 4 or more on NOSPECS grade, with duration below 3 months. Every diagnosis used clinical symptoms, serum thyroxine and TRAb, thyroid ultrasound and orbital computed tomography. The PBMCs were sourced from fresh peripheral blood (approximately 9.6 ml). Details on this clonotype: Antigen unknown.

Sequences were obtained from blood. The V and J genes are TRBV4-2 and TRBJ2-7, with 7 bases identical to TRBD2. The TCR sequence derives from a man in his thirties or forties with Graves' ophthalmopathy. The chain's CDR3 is CASSQQRMIGGLVGEQYF. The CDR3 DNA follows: TGTGCCAGCAGCCAACAAAGGATGATTGGCGGACTAGTAGGGGAGCAGTACTTC.